This TCR beta chain was sequenced in a study of T cell changes during pregnancy in multiple sclerosis. V lost 2 bases and J lost 6, with 8 bases in between. The CDR3 covers 13 residues. Germline-derived CDR1 and CDR2 are LNHDA and SQIVND (reference sequence). Some clones are missing from TCRdb's copy, which holds only in-frame ones; the method was immunoSEQ multiplex PCR. The data show tens of thousands of clones, 90% to 95% seen once. Sequenced here: peripheral blood, sampled in the first trimester of pregnancy. The rearrangement uses TRBV19 and TRBJ1-5, with D perhaps matching TRBD1 (6 bases). The receptor was isolated from a female donor in good health, enrolled as a control in a pregnancy study. The CDR3 sequence is CASSIRGGQPQHF. The CDR3 bases are TGTGCCAGTAGTATAAGGGGGGGTCAGCCCCAGCATTTT.